This TCR beta chain is from a study of chemoradiotherapy in HPV16-positive cancers. Background on the study: A couple of HPV16-positive patients' cells yielded candidate HPV-specific clones and common motifs. Study results and limitations: HPV-specific T cells were functionally defined from only two HPV16-positive patients. During treatment, candidate HPV-specific clones and E7-related motifs expanded in tumor.

The table came from immunoSEQ multiplex PCR; TCRdb's copy has only in-frame clones and leaves some out. The sample lists roughly 12,000 clones; around 82% were seen once. This clone has a handful of counts. Its antigen is still unknown. The sample was taken from a patient who underwent chemoradiotherapy. The sequence was obtained from a human donor with HPV-associated anogenital cancer.

The CDR3: CASSLTGGVISYEQYF. In nucleotides, the CDR3 is TGTGCCAGCAGTCTAACCGGGGGGGTGATCTCCTACGAGCAGTACTTC. The chain recombines TRBV27 with TRBJ2-7; 8 bases are a match to TRBD2. The germline V gene has CDR1 MNHEY and CDR2 SMNVEV (reference sequence). The junction had 9 bases not matched to a gene; V was cut back by 5 bases and J by 0 bases. The CDR3 extends over 16 amino acids.